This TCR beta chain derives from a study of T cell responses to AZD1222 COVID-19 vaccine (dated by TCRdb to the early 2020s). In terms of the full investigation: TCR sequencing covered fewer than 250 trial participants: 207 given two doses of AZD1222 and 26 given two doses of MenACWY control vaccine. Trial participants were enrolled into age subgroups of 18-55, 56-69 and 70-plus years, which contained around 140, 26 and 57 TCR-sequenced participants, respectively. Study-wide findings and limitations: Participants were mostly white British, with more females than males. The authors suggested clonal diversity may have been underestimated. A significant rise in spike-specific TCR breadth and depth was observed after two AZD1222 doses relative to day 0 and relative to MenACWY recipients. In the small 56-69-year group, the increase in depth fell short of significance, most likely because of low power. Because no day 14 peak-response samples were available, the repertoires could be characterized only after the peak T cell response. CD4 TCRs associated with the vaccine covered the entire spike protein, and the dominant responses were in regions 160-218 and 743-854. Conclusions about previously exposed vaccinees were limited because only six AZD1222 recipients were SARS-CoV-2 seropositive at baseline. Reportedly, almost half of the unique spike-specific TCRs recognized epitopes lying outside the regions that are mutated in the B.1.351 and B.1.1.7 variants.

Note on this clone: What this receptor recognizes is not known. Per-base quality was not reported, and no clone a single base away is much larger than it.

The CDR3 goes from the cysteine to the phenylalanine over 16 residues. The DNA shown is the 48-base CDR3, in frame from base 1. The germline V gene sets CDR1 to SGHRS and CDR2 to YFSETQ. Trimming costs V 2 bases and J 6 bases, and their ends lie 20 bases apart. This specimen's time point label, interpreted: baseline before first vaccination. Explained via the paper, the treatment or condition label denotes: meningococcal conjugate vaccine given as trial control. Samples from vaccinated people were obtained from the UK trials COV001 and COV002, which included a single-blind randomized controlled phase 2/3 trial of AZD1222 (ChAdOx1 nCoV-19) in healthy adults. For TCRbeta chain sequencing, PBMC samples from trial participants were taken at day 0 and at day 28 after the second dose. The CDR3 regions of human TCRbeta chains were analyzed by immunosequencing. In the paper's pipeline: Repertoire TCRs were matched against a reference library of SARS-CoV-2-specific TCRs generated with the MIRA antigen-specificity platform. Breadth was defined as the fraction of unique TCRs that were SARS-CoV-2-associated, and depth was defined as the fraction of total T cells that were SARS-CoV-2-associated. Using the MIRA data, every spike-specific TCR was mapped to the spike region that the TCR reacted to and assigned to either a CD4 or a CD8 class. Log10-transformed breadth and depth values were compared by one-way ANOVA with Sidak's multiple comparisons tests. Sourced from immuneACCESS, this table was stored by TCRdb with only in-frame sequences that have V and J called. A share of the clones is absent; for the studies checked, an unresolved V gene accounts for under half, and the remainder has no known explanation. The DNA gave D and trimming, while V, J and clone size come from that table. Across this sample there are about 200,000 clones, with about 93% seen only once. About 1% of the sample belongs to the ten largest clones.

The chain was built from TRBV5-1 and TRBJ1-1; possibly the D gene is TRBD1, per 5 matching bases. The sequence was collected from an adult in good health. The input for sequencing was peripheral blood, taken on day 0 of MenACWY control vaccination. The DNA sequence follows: TGCGCCAGCAGCTTCAGAGGGCCAGGGTCGGGGGCTGAAGCTTTCTTT. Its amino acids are CASSFRGPGSGAEAFF. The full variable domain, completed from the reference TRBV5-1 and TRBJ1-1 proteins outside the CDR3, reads KAGVTQTPRYLIKTRGQQVTLSCSPISGHRSVSWYQQTPGQGLQFLFEYFSETQRNKGNFPGRFSGRQFSNSRSEMNVSTLELGDSALYLCASSFRGPGSGAEAFFGQGTRLTVV.